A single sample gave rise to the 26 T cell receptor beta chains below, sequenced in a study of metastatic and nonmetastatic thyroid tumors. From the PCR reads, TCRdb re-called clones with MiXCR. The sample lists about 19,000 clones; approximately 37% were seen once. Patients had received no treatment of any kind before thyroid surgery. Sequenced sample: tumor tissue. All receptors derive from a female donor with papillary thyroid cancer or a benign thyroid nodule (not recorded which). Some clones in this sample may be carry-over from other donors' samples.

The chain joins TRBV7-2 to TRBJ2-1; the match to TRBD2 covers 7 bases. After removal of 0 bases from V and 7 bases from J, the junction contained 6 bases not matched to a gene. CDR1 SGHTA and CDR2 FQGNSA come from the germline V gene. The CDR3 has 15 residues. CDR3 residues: CASSLAGGMGNEQFF. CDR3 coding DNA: TGTGCCAGCAGCTTAGCGGGAGGGATGGGGAATGAGCAGTTCTTC.

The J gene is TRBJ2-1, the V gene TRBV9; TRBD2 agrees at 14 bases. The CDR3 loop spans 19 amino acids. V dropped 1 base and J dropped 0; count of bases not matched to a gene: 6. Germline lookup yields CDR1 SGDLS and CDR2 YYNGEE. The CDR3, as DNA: TGTGCCAGCAGCGTATGGGGACTAGCGGGAGTGGGCTCCTACAATGAGCAGTTCTTC. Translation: CASSVWGLAGVGSYNEQFF.

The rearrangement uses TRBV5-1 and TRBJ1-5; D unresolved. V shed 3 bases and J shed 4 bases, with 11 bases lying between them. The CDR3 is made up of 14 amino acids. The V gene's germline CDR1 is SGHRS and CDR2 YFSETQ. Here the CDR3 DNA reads TGCGCCAGCAGCTCGGACGGCCGAAATCAGCCCCAGCATTTT. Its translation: CASSSDGRNQPQHF.

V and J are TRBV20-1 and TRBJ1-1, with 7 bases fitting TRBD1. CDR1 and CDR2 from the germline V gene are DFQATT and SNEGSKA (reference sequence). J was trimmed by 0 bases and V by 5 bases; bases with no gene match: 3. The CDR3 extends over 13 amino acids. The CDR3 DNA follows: TGCAGTGCTGGCGGGACAGTGAACACTGAAGCTTTCTTT. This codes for CSAGGTVNTEAFF.

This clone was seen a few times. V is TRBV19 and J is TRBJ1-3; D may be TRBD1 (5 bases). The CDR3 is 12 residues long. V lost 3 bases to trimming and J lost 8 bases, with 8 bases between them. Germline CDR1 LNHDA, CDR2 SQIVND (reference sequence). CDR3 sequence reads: CASSMAGHTIYF. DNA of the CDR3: TGTGCCAGTAGTATGGCGGGACACACCATATATTTT.

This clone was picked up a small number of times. The DNA of the CDR3 is TGTGCCAGCAGGACTACAGGGAAGGGGAATTCACCCCTCCACTTT. Its protein is CASRTTGKGNSPLHF. The rearrangement uses TRBV2 and TRBJ1-6; TRBD1 is a possible D gene (6 bases). Germline assignment: CDR1 SNHLY and CDR2 FYNNEI. Deletions cut 6 bases from V and 7 bases from J, with 16 bases between. There are 15 residues in the CDR3.

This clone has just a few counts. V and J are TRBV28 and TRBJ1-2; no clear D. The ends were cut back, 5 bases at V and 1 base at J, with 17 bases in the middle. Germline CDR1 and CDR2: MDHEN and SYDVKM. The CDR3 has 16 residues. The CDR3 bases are TGTGCCAGCAGTCCGACTTCCGGAGGGTATAACTATGGCTACACCTTC. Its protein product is CASSPTSGGYNYGYTF.

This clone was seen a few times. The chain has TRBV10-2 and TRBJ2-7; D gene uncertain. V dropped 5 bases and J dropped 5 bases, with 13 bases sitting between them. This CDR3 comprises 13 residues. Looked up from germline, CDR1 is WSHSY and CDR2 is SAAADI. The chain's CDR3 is CASSSDPSNEQYF. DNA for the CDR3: TGCGCCAGCAGTTCAGATCCCTCGAACGAGCAGTACTTC.

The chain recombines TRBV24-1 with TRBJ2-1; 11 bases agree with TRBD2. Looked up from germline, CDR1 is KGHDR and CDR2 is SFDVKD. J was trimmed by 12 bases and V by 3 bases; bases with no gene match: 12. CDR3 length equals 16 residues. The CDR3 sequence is CATSDLGTSGEGVQFF. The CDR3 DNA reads TGTGCCACCAGTGATCTCGGGACTAGCGGCGAGGGGGTGCAGTTCTTC.

The DNA of the CDR3 is TGTGCCAGCAGCCCCAGGGGCGGGAGCACTGAAGCTTTCTTT. It codes for CASSPRGGSTEAFF. The chain has TRBV28 and TRBJ1-1, with D perhaps TRBD1 (6 bases). Trimming stripped 6 bases from V and 4 bases from J, with 15 bases between. There are 14 residues in the CDR3. The germline gives CDR1 MDHEN, CDR2 SYDVKM.

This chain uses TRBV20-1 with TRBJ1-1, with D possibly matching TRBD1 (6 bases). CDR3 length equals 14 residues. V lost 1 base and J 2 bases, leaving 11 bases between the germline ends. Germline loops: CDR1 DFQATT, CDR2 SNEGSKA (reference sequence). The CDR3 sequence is CSARGDTRNTEAFF. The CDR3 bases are TGCAGTGCTAGAGGGGACACTCGAAACACTGAAGCTTTCTTT.

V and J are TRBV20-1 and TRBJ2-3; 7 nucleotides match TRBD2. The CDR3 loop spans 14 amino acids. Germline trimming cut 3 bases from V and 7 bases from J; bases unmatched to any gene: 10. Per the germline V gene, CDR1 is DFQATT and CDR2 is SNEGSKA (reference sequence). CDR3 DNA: TGCAGTGCTAGTGAGAGCGGGGCCCGTAATACGCAGTATTTT. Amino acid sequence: CSASESGARNTQYF.

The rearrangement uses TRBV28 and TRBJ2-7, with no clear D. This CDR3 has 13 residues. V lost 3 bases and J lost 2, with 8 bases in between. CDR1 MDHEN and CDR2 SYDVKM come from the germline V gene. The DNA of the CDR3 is TGTGCCAGCAGTTTGCAAAGGGCCTACGAGCAGTACTTC. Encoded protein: CASSLQRAYEQYF.

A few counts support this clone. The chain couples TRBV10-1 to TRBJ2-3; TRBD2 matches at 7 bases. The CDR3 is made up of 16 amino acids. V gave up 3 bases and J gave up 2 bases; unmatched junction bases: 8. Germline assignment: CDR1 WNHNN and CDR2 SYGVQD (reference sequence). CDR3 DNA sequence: TGCGCCAGCAGTGATATTCGCGGGGGATCCACAGATACGCAGTATTTT. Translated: CASSDIRGGSTDTQYF.

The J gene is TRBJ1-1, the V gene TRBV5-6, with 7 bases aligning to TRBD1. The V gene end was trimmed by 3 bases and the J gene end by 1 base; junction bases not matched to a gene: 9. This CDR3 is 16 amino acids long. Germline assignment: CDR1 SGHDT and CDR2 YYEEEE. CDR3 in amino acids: CASSSGQEVWNTEAFF. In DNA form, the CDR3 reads TGTGCCAGCAGCTCCGGACAGGAGGTCTGGAACACTGAAGCTTTCTTT.

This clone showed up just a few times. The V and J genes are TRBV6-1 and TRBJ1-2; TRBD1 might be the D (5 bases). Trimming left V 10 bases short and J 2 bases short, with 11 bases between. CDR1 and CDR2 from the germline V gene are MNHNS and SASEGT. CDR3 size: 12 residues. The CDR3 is CATVRDNYGYTF. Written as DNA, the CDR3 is TGTGCCACAGTAAGGGACAACTATGGCTACACCTTC.

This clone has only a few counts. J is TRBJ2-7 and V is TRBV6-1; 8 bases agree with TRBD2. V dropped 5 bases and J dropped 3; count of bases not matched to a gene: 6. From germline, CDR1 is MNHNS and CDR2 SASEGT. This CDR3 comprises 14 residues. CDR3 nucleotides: TGTGCCAGCAGTCGGCGGACTAGCTTCTACGAGCAGTACTTC. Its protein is CASSRRTSFYEQYF.

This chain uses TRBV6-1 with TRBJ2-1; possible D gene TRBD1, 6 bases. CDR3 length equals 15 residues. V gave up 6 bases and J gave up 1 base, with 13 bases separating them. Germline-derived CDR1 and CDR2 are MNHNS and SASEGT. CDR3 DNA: TGTGCCAGCAGCACCACAGGGAAATCCTACAATGAGCAGTTCTTC. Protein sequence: CASSTTGKSYNEQFF.

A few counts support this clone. CDR3 bases: TGTGCCAGCAGTTACCCTGGCACAGATACGCAGTATTTT. Its protein product is CASSYPGTDTQYF. The V call is TRBV6-2 or TRBV6-3, the J call TRBJ2-3; D not certain. The CDR3 is made up of 13 amino acids. The germline V and J ends were trimmed by 2 bases and 1 base, with 4 bases remaining between them. CDR1 and CDR2 (germline): MNHEY, SVGEGT.

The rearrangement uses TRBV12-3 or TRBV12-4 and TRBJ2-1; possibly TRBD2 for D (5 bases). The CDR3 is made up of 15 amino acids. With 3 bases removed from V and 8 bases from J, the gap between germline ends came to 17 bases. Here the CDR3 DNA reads TGTGCCAGCAGTTTGATCGGACTGCAATTCGATGAGCAGTTCTTC. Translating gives CASSLIGLQFDEQFF.

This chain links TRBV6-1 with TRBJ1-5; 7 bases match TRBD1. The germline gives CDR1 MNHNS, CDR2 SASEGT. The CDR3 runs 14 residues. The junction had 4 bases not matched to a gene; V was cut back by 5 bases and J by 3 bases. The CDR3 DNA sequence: TGTGCCAGCAGTCACGGGACAGACAATCAGCCCCAGCATTTT. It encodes CASSHGTDNQPQHF.

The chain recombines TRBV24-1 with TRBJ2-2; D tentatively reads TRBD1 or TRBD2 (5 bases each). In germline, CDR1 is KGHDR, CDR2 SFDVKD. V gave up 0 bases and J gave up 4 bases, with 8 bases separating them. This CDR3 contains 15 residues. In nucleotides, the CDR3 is TGTGCCACCAGTGATTTGCGGGGCAGCACCGGGGAGCTGTTTTTT. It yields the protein CATSDLRGSTGELFF.

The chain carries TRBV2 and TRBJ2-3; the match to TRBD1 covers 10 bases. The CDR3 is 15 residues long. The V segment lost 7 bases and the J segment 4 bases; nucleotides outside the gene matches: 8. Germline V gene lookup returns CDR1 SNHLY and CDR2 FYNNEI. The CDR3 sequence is CASKYDRGQSDTQYF. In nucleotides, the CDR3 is TGTGCCAGCAAATACGACAGGGGGCAGTCAGATACGCAGTATTTT.

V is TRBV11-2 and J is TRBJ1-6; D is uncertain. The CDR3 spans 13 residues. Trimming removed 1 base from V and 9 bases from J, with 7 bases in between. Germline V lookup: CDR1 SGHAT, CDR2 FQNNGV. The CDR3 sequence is CASSLGAGSPLHF. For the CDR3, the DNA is TGTGCCAGCAGCTTAGGAGCCGGTTCACCCCTCCACTTT.

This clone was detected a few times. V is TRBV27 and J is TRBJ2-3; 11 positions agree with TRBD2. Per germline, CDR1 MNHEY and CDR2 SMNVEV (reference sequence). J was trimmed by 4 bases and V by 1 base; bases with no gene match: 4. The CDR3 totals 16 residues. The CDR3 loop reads CASSLLASGGSDTQYF. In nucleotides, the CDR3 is TGTGCCAGCAGTTTATTGGCTAGCGGGGGGTCAGATACGCAGTATTTT.

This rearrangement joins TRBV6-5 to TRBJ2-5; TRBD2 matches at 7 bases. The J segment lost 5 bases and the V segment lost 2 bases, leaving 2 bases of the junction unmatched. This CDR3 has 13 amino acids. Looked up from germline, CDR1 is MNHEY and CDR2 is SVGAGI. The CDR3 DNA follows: TGTGCCAGCAGTTACCTCGGGAGGGAGACCCAGTACTTC. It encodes CASSYLGRETQYF.